The 16 T cell receptor beta chains listed next were all sequenced from one sample in a study of blood T cell repertoires in COVID-19. The protocol was immunoSEQ multiplex PCR, while the TCRdb copy is restricted to in-frame clones and leaves out a portion. Seen here are hundreds of thousands of clones, approximately 92% observed once, and the top ten hold roughly 0.9%. The sample was peripheral blood. Source of these receptors: a man younger than 35 with COVID-19, enrolled during active disease.

The rearrangement links TRBV7-3 to TRBJ2-3; 9 bases match TRBD2. This CDR3 contains 16 residues. Germline V gene sequence: CDR1 SGHTA, CDR2 FQGTGA. J lost 6 bases, V lost 5 bases, and 12 bases had no gene match. CDR3 region: CASSRLGGRAGDTQYF. The CDR3 DNA is TGTGCCAGCAGCCGCCTGGGCGGGAGGGCCGGGGATACGCAGTATTTT.

The genes are TRBV5-1 and TRBJ2-1; possibly TRBD1 for D (5 bases). The CDR3 totals 15 residues. V lost 1 base and J lost 0, with 8 bases in between. Looked up from germline, CDR1 is SGHRS and CDR2 is YFSETQ. The CDR3 protein is CASSLMQGSYNEQFF. The CDR3, as DNA: TGCGCCAGCAGCTTGATGCAGGGCTCCTACAATGAGCAGTTCTTC.

This clone occurred once. The chain links TRBV9 to TRBJ1-6; 8 nucleotides match TRBD1. V lost 4 bases and J lost 5; bases outside the gene matches: 5. The CDR3 is made up of 15 amino acids. Germline V CDR1 and CDR2: SGDLS, YYNGEE. CDR3 DNA sequence: TGTGCCAGCAGCACCAGGACAGGGAATAATTCACCCCTCCACTTT. Encoded protein: CASSTRTGNNSPLHF.

The chain joins TRBV4-1 to TRBJ2-3; possibly TRBD2 for D (5 bases). The V gene lost 2 bases and the J gene lost 2 bases, with 20 bases spanning the gap. Germline CDR1 reads MGHRA; CDR2 reads YSYEKL. The CDR3 is 18 residues long. DNA of the CDR3: TGCGCCAGCAGCCAACTCTATATGAGGGTAACGGTCACAGATACGCAGTATTTT. Its protein is CASSQLYMRVTVTDTQYF.

The chain recombines TRBV5-1 with TRBJ1-2; D uncertain. CDR1 is SGHRS, CDR2 YFSETQ, per germline. CDR3 length equals 16 residues. Trimming stripped 0 bases from V and 2 bases from J, with 14 bases between. CDR3 DNA: TGCGCCAGCAGCTTGGGGGTTGTGGGAGTGAACTATGGCTACACCTTC. Translating it yields CASSLGVVGVNYGYTF.

The gene calls are TRBV3-1 (or the pseudogene TRBV3-2) and TRBJ1-1; TRBD1 is a possible D gene (5 bases). Trimming stripped 1 base from V and 7 bases from J, with 10 bases between. Per the germline V gene, CDR1 is LGHDT and CDR2 is YNNKEL (reference sequence). The CDR3 consists of 13 residues. The CDR3 protein is CASSQVRGGEAFF. The DNA for the CDR3 is TGTGCCAGCAGCCAAGTTCGGGGGGGTGAAGCTTTCTTT.

The chain joins TRBV5-4 to TRBJ2-1; TRBD1 matches 7 bases. CDR3 length: 16 residues. V lost 4 bases and J lost 14; bases outside the gene matches: 21. Looked up from germline, CDR1 is SGHNT and CDR2 is YYREEE (reference sequence). The CDR3 DNA follows: TGTGCCAGCAGCGCGGACATGAGACAGGGTCCTCGAGGAGAGTTCTTC. Its translation: CASSADMRQGPRGEFF.

This clone was recorded only once. J is TRBJ1-2 and V is TRBV24-1; a weak D match, TRBD1 (5 bases). Germline-derived CDR1 and CDR2 are KGHDR and SFDVKD. The CDR3 runs 14 residues. V dropped 0 bases and J dropped 4 bases, with 8 bases sitting between them. The CDR3 region is CATSDLTRAYGYTF. The CDR3 nucleotides read TGTGCCACCAGTGATTTGACCAGGGCCTATGGCTACACCTTC.

The table lists this clone with a few counts. The chain has TRBV10-1 and TRBJ2-7; possible D gene TRBD1, 6 bases. The CDR3 totals 13 residues. Trimming stripped 4 bases from V and 0 bases from J, with 7 bases between. Germline loops: CDR1 WNHNN, CDR2 SYGVQD (reference sequence). Here the CDR3 reads CASSGTDSYEQYF. In DNA form, the CDR3 reads TGCGCCAGCAGTGGGACAGACTCCTACGAGCAGTACTTC.

CDR3 amino acids: CASSNGTGGSDTQYF. The CDR3 region has the DNA TGCGCCAGCAGCAACGGGACAGGGGGCTCAGATACGCAGTATTTT. V and J are TRBV5-1 and TRBJ2-3, with 12 bases matching TRBD1. The V gene end was trimmed by 4 bases and the J gene end by 4 bases; junction bases not matched to a gene: 4. Germline lookup yields CDR1 SGHRS and CDR2 YFSETQ. The CDR3 runs to 15 residues.

The rearrangement uses TRBV7-9 and TRBJ2-4, with D tentatively TRBD1 (6 bases). The CDR3 extends over 17 amino acids. V shed 5 bases and J shed 6 bases, with 23 bases lying between them. Germline V CDR1 and CDR2: SEHNR, FQNEAQ (reference sequence). The CDR3 DNA follows: TGTGCCAGCAGCCCCCGCCTCAGGGGAGAGGGGCTAAACATTCAGTACTTC. Translation: CASSPRLRGEGLNIQYF.

The V call is TRBV6-1, the J call TRBJ1-1, with no clear D. There are 14 residues in the CDR3. Between the trimmed V and J ends, which lost 1 base and 1 base, there was a span of 7 bases. Germline values: CDR1 MNHNS, CDR2 SASEGT. In nucleotides, the CDR3 is TGTGCCAGCAGTGAAGTGTTACAGAACACTGAAGCTTTCTTT. Protein sequence: CASSEVLQNTEAFF.

V and J are TRBV2 and TRBJ2-1, with TRBD2 matching 13 bases. Germline V gene data show CDR1 as SNHLY and CDR2 as FYNNEI. The CDR3 has 15 residues. With V trimmed by 4 bases and J by 9 bases, 6 bases remained unmatched. CDR3: CASSGTSGGEFEQFF. The CDR3, as DNA: TGTGCCAGCAGTGGAACTAGCGGGGGGGAATTTGAGCAGTTCTTC.

The V call is TRBV6-6, the J call TRBJ1-4; D ambiguous. The CDR3 loop spans 15 amino acids. The V and J ends lost 5 bases and 1 base respectively, with 11 bases between them. Germline-derived CDR1 and CDR2 are MNHNY and SVGAGI (reference sequence). CDR3: CASSPGGETNEKLFF. The CDR3 DNA reads as TGTGCCAGCAGTCCCGGAGGAGAAACTAATGAAAAACTGTTTTTT.

The chain is built from TRBV5-4 and TRBJ2-5; 10 nucleotides align to TRBD2. This CDR3 is 15 amino acids long. J lost 4 bases, V lost 0 bases, and 3 bases had no gene match. Germline V gene data show CDR1 as SGHNT and CDR2 as YYREEE (reference sequence). The CDR3 loop reads CASSLGSGRLETQYF. In DNA form, the CDR3 reads TGTGCCAGCAGCTTGGGTAGCGGGAGGCTAGAGACCCAGTACTTC.

This chain joins TRBV5-1 and TRBJ2-3; the match to TRBD2 covers 9 bases. The CDR3 has 15 residues. V shed 4 bases and J 3 bases; nucleotides not matched to a gene: 6. Looked up from germline, CDR1 is SGHRS and CDR2 is YFSETQ. CDR3 loop: CASSIQAGGTDTQYF. The CDR3 DNA sequence: TGCGCCAGCAGCATCCAAGCGGGAGGAACAGATACGCAGTATTTT.